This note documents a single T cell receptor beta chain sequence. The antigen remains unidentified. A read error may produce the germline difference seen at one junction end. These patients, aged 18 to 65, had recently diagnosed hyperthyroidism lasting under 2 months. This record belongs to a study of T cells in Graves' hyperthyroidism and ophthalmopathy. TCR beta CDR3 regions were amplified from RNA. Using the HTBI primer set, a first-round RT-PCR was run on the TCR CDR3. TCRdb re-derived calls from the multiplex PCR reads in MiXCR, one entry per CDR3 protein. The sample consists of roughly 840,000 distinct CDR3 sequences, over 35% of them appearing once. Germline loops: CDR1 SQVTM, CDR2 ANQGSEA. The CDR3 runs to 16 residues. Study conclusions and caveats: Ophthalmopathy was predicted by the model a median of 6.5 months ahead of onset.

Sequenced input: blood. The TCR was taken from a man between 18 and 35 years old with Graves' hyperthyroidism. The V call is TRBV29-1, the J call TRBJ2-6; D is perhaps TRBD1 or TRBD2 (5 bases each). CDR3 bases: TGCAGCTTACAGGTTGTAGGGACCTCTGCGGCCAACGTCCTGACTTTC. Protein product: CSLQVVGTSAANVLTF. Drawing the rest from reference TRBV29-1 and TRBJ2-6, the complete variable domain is SAVISQKPSRDICQRGTSLTIQCQVDSQVTMMFWYRQQPGQSLTLIATANQGSEATYESGFVIDKFPISRPNLTFSTLTVSNMSPEDSSIYLCSLQVVGTSAANVLTFGAGSRLTVL.